This T cell receptor (beta chain) was sequenced in a study of tumor T cells in aggressive B-cell lymphoma. This CDR3 comprises 16 residues. The V and J ends lost 0 bases and 0 bases respectively, with 11 bases between them. CDR1 and CDR2 from the germline V gene are LNHDA and SQIVND (reference sequence). Some clones are missing from TCRdb's copy, which holds only in-frame ones; the method was immunoSEQ multiplex PCR. This table has 1,700 or so clones, 80% to 95% appearing once. This chain links TRBV19 with TRBJ1-2; D not certain. This clonotype was sampled from an adult with diffuse large B cell lymphoma. Some clones in this sample may be carry-over from other donors' samples. Sequencing input: tumor tissue. DNA of the CDR3: TGTGCCAGTAGTATAGATCGGTTCGGGGCTAACTATGGCTACACCTTC. Translation gives CASSIDRFGANYGYTF. The whole variable domain, filled in from reference TRBV19 and TRBJ1-2, reads DGGITQSPKYLFRKEGQNVTLSCEQNLNHDAMYWYRQDPGQGLRLIYYSQIVNDFQKGDIAEGYSVSREKKESFPLTVTSAQKNPTAFYLCASSIDRFGANYGYTFGSGTRLTVV.